Described below is a single T cell receptor (beta chain) sequence and its context. The record originates from a study of shared clonotypes between healthy human individuals. Data came from immunoSEQ multiplex PCR; TCRdb stores just in-frame clones and leaves some out. The sample yields approximately 1.4 million clones, approximately 98% seen once. Specimen: naive CD4+ T cells sorted from blood. The subset is: CD45RA+ positively selected. The TCR originated in a man aged 30 to 39 in good health.

CDR3 in DNA: TGTGCCAGCAGTAGCCCCGGGACAGGGATCGATCAGCCCCAGCATTTT. Protein sequence: CASSSPGTGIDQPQHF. The chain carries TRBV6-6 and TRBJ1-5; TRBD1 aligns across 9 bases. V shed 5 bases, J shed 5 bases, and the junction held 10 bases outside the gene matches. The CDR3 covers 16 residues. Germline V gene sequence: CDR1 MNHNY, CDR2 SVGAGI (reference sequence).